The rows below give T cell receptor beta chains drawn from one sample of a study of T cells of healthy individuals. TCRdb re-called the 5' RACE reads through MiXCR, storing one row per CDR3 protein. This sample has fewer than 90,000 distinct CDR3 sequences, with roughly 5% found just once. The receptors here all came from a female donor in good health. Both conserved end residues are part of each CDR3. D genes are given only for firm matches. Rows give clone size only sometimes, using once, few, many, or a class for an expanded clone.

j_call	v_call	clone_size	d_call	cdr3_nt	cdr3_aa
TRBJ2-2	TRBV20-1	many	TRBD2	TGCAGTGCTAGAGATCAGACTAGCGGGGACACCGGGGAGCTGTTTTTT	CSARDQTSGDTGELFF
TRBJ1-5	TRBV19	many	NA	TGTGCCAGTAGTGCTTATTATAGCAATCAGCCCCAGCATTTT	CASSAYYSNQPQHF
TRBJ1-1	TRBV29-1	many	NA	TGCAGCTCCTGGACAGTACAGAACACTGAAGCTTTCTTT	CSSWTVQNTEAFF
TRBJ1-2	TRBV24-1	many	NA	TGTGCCACCTCTACGGGGGCGACTGGCTACACCTTC	CATSTGATGYTF
TRBJ1-6	TRBV5-8	many	NA	TGTGCCAGCAGCTCCTCCAGCACCTATAATTCACCCCTCCACTTT	CASSSSSTYNSPLHF
TRBJ1-1	TRBV6-5	NA	TRBD1	TGTGCCAGCAGTTTTGACAGGGGTTTGAACACTGAAGCTTTCTTT	CASSFDRGLNTEAFF
TRBJ1-5	TRBV27	hyperexpanded	TRBD1	TGTGCCAGCAGTTCCCGGACAGGGCTTCATAGCAATCAGCCCCAGCATTTT	CASSSRTGLHSNQPQHF
TRBJ1-2	TRBV20-1	many	NA	TGCAGTGCTGCTTTAAGCGACTATGGCTACACCTTC	CSAALSDYGYTF
TRBJ1-1	TRBV29-1	few	TRBD1	TGCAGCGTTGAACCGGGACAGCGGGCTTTCTTT	CSVEPGQRAFF
TRBJ2-3	TRBV7-9	many	TRBD2	TGTGCCAGCGGGGGACTAGCGTTCGCAGATACGCAGTATTTT	CASGGLAFADTQYF
TRBJ1-1	TRBV25-1	many	NA	TGTGCCAGCAGTCTCCTTTCTACAGGGAAGGGGACTGAAGCTTTCTTT	CASSLLSTGKGTEAFF
TRBJ2-5	TRBV9	many	NA	TGTGCCAGCAGTCATGGTGGGATAGAGGAGACCCAGTACTTC	CASSHGGIEETQYF
TRBJ1-6	TRBV28	many	TRBD1	TGTGCCAGCACCCGAGGGGACAGCGATAATTCACCCCTCCACTTT	CASTRGDSDNSPLHF
TRBJ2-3	TRBV12-3/TRBV12-4	many	TRBD2	TGTGCCAGCAGTTTGACTAGCGGGGAACCAGATACGCAGTATTTT	CASSLTSGEPDTQYF
TRBJ1-1	TRBV18	many	NA	TGTGCCAGCTCCATGACAACGAACACTGAAGCTTTCTTT	CASSMTTNTEAFF
TRBJ2-3	TRBV27	NA	NA	TGTGCCAGCAGTTCCACGGGAAGGCGCACAGATACGCAGTATTTT	CASSSTGRRTDTQYF
TRBJ2-5	TRBV5-1	many	NA	TGCGCCAGCAGCTTGAAGGGGGGTCCAAAAGAGACCCAGTACTTC	CASSLKGGPKETQYF
TRBJ1-2	TRBV7-2	many	NA	TGTGCCAGCATCCCGCCGGGCCTCTATGGCTACACCTTC	CASIPPGLYGYTF
TRBJ1-5	TRBV27	few	NA	TGTGCCAGCAGTCCCGGCACAACTAGCAATCAGCCCCAGCATTTT	CASSPGTTSNQPQHF
TRBJ2-7	TRBV28	NA	TRBD2	TGTGCCAGCAGTCCCTTAGCGGGAGGGTACGAGCAGTACTTC	CASSPLAGGYEQYF
TRBJ2-3	TRBV20-1	few	TRBD2	TGCAGTGCCCATCTCCCACTAGCGGGGGGCACAGATACGCAGTATTTT	CSAHLPLAGGTDTQYF
TRBJ1-4	TRBV20-1	NA	NA	TGCAGTGCTAGACGGGGGGGGACTAATGAAAAACTGTTTTTT	CSARRGGTNEKLFF
TRBJ2-7	TRBV12-3/TRBV12-4	once	TRBD2	TGTGCCAACTCGGGGAATAGAGGGAGGGCGCCCTACGAGCAGTACTTC	CANSGNRGRAPYEQYF
TRBJ1-1	TRBV20-1	NA	NA	TGCAGTGCACGTCCCGGGACATTTATGAACACTGAAGCTTTCTTT	CSARPGTFMNTEAFF
TRBJ2-1	TRBV10-3	many	TRBD2	TGTGCCATCAGTTCCGCTAGCGGGAGAAATAATGAGCAGTTCTTC	CAISSASGRNNEQFF
TRBJ2-3	TRBV7-3	many	NA	TGTGCCAGCAGCGGGGATAGCACAGATACGCAGTATTTT	CASSGDSTDTQYF
TRBJ1-5	TRBV6-1	many	NA	TGTGCCAGCAGTGAAGCTCCCTCGGGCATGATTAGCAATCAGCCCCAGCATTTT	CASSEAPSGMISNQPQHF
TRBJ2-1	TRBV4-1	many	TRBD2	TGCGCCAGCAGCCTCCTTCTAGCGGGAGGGCCTTGGAATGAGCAGTTCTTC	CASSLLLAGGPWNEQFF
TRBJ2-6	TRBV27	many	NA	TGTGCCAGCACCCGAGTGACTTCTGGGGCCAACGTCCTGACTTTC	CASTRVTSGANVLTF
TRBJ2-3	TRBV28	many	TRBD2	TGTGCCAGCACGAGCGGGAGTTCGATAGATACGCAGTATTTT	CASTSGSSIDTQYF
TRBJ1-1	TRBV20-1	many	NA	TGCAGTGCTAGAGGACGGACAGATGAAGCTTTCTTT	CSARGRTDEAFF
TRBJ2-7	TRBV4-1	many	NA	TGCGCCAGCAGCCAAGTCGGATCATACGAGCAGTACTTC	CASSQVGSYEQYF
TRBJ2-7	TRBV19	many	TRBD2	TGTGCCACCAAATCCGGGACTAGCGGGTCCTACGAGCAGTACTTC	CATKSGTSGSYEQYF
TRBJ2-1	TRBV5-5	NA	TRBD2	TGTGCCAGCAGCACCACTCCGGGACTAGTTCCCAATGAGCAGTTCTTC	CASSTTPGLVPNEQFF
TRBJ2-7	TRBV29-1	NA	NA	TGCAGCGTTGAACGGTCAACCGGTGGGGAGCAGTACTTC	CSVERSTGGEQYF
TRBJ1-5	TRBV28	few	NA	TGTGCCAGCAGTTTACGTCCGGTGTTTCGGGTGTCGTATCAGCCCCAGCATTTT	CASSLRPVFRVSYQPQHF
TRBJ1-6	TRBV10-3	few	NA	TGTGCCCACTCGGAAGCCCATAATTCACCCCTCCACTTT	CAHSEAHNSPLHF
TRBJ2-3	TRBV3-2	NA	NA	TGTGCCAGCAGCGTTCTCTGGGCGGGGGCCGGACTGGACACAGATACGCAGTATTTT	CASSVLWAGAGLDTDTQYF
TRBJ1-1	TRBV6-1	few	NA	TGTGCCAGCAGTAGAGAAAACACTGAAGCTTTCTTT	CASSRENTEAFF
TRBJ1-1	TRBV11-2	many	NA	TGTGCCAGCAGCTTAGGATACGTAAGCCGAGCTTTCTTT	CASSLGYVSRAFF
TRBJ2-1	TRBV9	many	NA	TGTGCCAGCAGCCCTACTAGCAGCTCCTACAATGAGCAGTTCTTC	CASSPTSSSYNEQFF
TRBJ2-4	TRBV15	many	NA	TGTGCCACCAGTCCAGGGGGGCCGGCCAAAAACATTCAGTACTTC	CATSPGGPAKNIQYF
TRBJ1-1	TRBV20-1	many	NA	TGCAGTGCTAAAAGGGGGGCAGTTAACACTGAAGCTTTCTTT	CSAKRGAVNTEAFF
TRBJ2-3	TRBV28	NA	TRBD2	TGTGCCAGCAGCCCCCAGTCTACACTAGCGGCTAGCACAGATACGCAGTATTTT	CASSPQSTLAASTDTQYF
TRBJ1-5	TRBV20-1	many	TRBD1	TGCAGTGCTGGGGACAGGGGGCCGCAGCCCCAGCATTTT	CSAGDRGPQPQHF
TRBJ2-3	TRBV7-3	many	TRBD2	TGTGCCAGCAGCTCCCACGAAGGTGGACTAGCGGGACAACCAGATACGCAGTATTTT	CASSSHEGGLAGQPDTQYF
TRBJ1-1	TRBV7-2	few	NA	TGTGCCAGCAGCTTATCGGGACCGCGTGCGGCTTTCTTT	CASSLSGPRAAFF
TRBJ1-5	TRBV20-1	NA	NA	TGCAGTGCTGCAGGGGATCAGCCCCAGCATTTT	CSAAGDQPQHF
TRBJ1-4	TRBV28	many	TRBD1	TGTGCCAGCAGTCCAAGGACAGGGGGCTTGGAAGAAAAACTGTTTTTT	CASSPRTGGLEEKLFF
TRBJ2-1	TRBV29-1	NA	TRBD2	TGCAGCGTTGGGGCACTAGCGGGGTTCAACTCCTACAATGAGCAGTTCTTC	CSVGALAGFNSYNEQFF
TRBJ2-1	TRBV21-1	many	NA	TGTGCCAGCAGCGCTGGGACTAGCGGGAGCTCCTACAATGAGCAGTTCTTC	CASSAGTSGSSYNEQFF
TRBJ1-1	TRBV30	NA	NA	TGTGCCTGGAGTGAACACGGGAACACTGAAGCTTTCTTT	CAWSEHGNTEAFF
TRBJ2-1	TRBV28	many	TRBD1	TGTGCCAGCAGTGTGACAGGGGTGGAGTACAATGAGCAGTTCTTC	CASSVTGVEYNEQFF
TRBJ1-3	TRBV4-3	many	NA	TGCGCCAGCAGCCAAGATCGGGCAGACTCTGGAAACACCATATATTTT	CASSQDRADSGNTIYF
TRBJ1-4	TRBV20-1	many	NA	TGCAGTGCTCCACGGGGAAGGGATGAAAAACTGTTTTTT	CSAPRGRDEKLFF